This entry describes one T cell receptor (beta chain). Its antigen is currently unknown. CDR1 SGHTA and CDR2 FQGNSA come from the germline V gene. Trimming at V came to 7 bases and at J to 5 bases, leaving 9 bases not matched to a gene. The CDR3 runs to 15 residues. The data were obtained in a study of PD-1 blockade in classical Hodgkin lymphoma. Study-level background: Nivolumab was given intravenously to patients at 3 mg/kg every 2 weeks.

Clones were sequenced by immunoSEQ multiplex PCR, and TCRdb holds only the in-frame ones, with some missing. The top ten hold approximately 24% of the sample, which has 10,000 to 15,000 clones, 84% seen once. All the patients suffered relapse after autologous stem cell transplantation, and brentuximab vedotin exposure differed. Study-wide findings and caveats: Excluded were patients who started nivolumab under 1 year after ASCT, a group that had lower diversity.

The chain employs TRBV7-2 and TRBJ2-1; TRBD2 agrees at 9 bases. The specimen comprised peripheral blood mononuclear cells (PBMCs), sampled at baseline. This receptor was taken from a human donor with classical Hodgkin lymphoma. The CDR3 region has the DNA TGTGCCAGCAACAAAGCGGGAGGTTTGAACAATGAGCAGTTCTTC. This sequence encodes CASNKAGGLNNEQFF.